This TCR beta chain appears in the sequencing data of a study of blood T cells in healthy people across ages. Study-level results: Naive T cell percentage showed a strong correlation with the diversity of TCR beta.

Using a J-beta primer mix together with a sample-barcoded 5' primer, a second PCR was run for roughly 6 to 11 cycles. Each cDNA molecule carried a tag from a template-switch adaptor that contained 12 random nucleotides. TCRdb re-analysed the 5' RACE reads in MiXCR, keeping a single row per CDR3 protein. This table has roughly 790,000 distinct CDR3 sequences, 40% to 45% appearing once. The CDR3 totals 19 residues. This clonotype was observed a handful of times. Its antigen remains unknown. This chain joins TRBV21-1 and TRBJ2-4; TRBD1, as called in the table, went unchecked against the DNA. TRBV21-1 is described as a pseudogene. This sequence originates from a woman aged 55 to 70 in good health. What was sequenced was blood. The CDR3 loop reads CASSKGRNRGGLAKNIQYF. The CDR3 nucleotides are TGTGCCAGCAGCAAAGGTCGGAACAGGGGGGGTTTAGCCAAAAACATTCAGTACTTC.